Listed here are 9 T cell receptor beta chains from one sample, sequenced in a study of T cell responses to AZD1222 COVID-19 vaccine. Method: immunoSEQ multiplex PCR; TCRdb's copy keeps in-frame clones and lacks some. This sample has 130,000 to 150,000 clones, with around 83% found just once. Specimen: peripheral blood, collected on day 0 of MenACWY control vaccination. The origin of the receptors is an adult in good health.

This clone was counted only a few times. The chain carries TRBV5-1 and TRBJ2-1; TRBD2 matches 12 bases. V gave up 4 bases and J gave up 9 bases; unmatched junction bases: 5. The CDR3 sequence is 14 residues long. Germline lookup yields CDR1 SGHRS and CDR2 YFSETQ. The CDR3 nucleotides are TGCGCCAGCAGCCATGGACTAGCGGGGCCTGAGCAGTTCTTC. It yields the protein CASSHGLAGPEQFF.

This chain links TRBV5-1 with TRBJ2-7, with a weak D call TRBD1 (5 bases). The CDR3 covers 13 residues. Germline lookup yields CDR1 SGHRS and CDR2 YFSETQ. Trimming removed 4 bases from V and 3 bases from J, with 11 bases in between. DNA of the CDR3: TGCGCCAGCAGCCCAGGGTCTTACTACGAGCAGTACTTC. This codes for CASSPGSYYEQYF.

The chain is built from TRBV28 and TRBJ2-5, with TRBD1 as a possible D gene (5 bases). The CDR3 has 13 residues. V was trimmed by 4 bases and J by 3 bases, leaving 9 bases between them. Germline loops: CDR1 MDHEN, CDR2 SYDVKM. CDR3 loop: CASSSDTKETQYF. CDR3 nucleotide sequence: TGTGCCAGCAGTTCGGACACTAAAGAGACCCAGTACTTC. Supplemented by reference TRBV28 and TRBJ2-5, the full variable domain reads DVKVTQSSRYLVKRTGEKVFLECVQDMDHENMFWYRQDPGLGLRLIYFSYDVKMKEKGDIPEGYSVSREKKERFSLILESASTNQTSMYLCASSSDTKETQYFGPGTRLLVL.

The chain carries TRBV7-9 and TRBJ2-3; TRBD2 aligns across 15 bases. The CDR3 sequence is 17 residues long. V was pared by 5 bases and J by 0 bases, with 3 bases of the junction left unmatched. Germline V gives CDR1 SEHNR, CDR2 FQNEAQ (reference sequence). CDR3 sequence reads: CASSGLAGGPSTDTQYF. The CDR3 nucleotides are TGTGCCAGCAGCGGACTAGCGGGGGGGCCTAGCACAGATACGCAGTATTTT.

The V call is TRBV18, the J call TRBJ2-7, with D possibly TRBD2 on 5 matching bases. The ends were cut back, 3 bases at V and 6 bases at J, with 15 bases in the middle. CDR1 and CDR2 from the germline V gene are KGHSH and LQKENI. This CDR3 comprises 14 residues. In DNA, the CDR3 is TGTGCCAGCTCACCCGGAGCGCGGGTGGGCGAGCAGTACTTC. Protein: CASSPGARVGEQYF.

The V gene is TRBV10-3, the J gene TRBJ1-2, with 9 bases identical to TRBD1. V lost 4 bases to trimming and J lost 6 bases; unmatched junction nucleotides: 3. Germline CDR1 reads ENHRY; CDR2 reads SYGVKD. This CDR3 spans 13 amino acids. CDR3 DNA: TGTGCCATCAGTGTCAGGGACAGGGATGGCTACACCTTC. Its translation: CAISVRDRDGYTF.

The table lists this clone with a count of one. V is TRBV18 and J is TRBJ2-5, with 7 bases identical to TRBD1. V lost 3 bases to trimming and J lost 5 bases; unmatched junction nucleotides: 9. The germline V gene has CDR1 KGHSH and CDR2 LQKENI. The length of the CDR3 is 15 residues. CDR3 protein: CASSPQTGSSETQYF. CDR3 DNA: TGTGCCAGCTCACCTCAGACAGGGTCCTCTGAGACCCAGTACTTC. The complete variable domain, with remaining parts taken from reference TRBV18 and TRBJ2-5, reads NAGVMQNPRHLVRRRGQEARLRCSPMKGHSHVYWYRQLPEEGLKFMVYLQKENIIDESGMPKERFSAEFPKEGPSILRIQQVVRGDSAAYFCASSPQTGSSETQYFGPGTRLLVL.

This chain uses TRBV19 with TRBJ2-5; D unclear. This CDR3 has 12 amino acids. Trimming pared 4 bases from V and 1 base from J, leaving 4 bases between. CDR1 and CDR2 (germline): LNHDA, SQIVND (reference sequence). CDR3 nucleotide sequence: TGTGCCAGTAGTAAAACCCAAGAGACCCAGTACTTC. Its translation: CASSKTQETQYF. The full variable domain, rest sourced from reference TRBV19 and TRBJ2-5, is DGGITQSPKYLFRKEGQNVTLSCEQNLNHDAMYWYRQDPGQGLRLIYYSQIVNDFQKGDIAEGYSVSREKKESFPLTVTSAQKNPTAFYLCASSKTQETQYFGPGTRLLVL.

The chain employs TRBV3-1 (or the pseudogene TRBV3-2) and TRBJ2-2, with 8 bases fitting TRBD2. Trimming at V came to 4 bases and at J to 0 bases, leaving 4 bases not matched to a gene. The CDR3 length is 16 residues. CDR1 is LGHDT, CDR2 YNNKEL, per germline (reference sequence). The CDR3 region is CASSPSSGANTGELFF. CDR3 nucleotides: TGTGCCAGCAGCCCGAGTAGCGGGGCGAACACCGGGGAGCTGTTTTTT.